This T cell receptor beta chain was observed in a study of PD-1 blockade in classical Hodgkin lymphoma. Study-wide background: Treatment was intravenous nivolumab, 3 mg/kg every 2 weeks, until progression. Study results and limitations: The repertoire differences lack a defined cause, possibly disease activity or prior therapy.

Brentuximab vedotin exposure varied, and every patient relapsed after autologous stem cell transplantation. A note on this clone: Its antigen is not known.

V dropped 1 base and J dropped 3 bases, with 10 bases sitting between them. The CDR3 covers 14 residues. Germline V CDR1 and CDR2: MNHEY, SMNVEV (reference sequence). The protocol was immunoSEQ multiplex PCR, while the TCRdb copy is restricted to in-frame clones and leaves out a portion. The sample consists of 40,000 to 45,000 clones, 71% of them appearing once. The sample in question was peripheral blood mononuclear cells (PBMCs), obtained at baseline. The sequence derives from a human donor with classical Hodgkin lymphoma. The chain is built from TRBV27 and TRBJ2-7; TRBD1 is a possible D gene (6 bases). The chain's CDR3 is CASSLWQGSYEQYF. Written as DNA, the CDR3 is TGTGCCAGCAGTTTATGGCAGGGGAGCTACGAGCAGTACTTC.